The next 19 T cell receptor beta chains were all read from a single sample in a study of T cells in Graves' hyperthyroidism and ophthalmopathy. TCR beta CDR3 region amplification was performed from RNA transcripts. HTBI primers were employed in a first-round RT-PCR of the TCR CDR3. TCRdb called the multiplex PCR reads again in MiXCR, with one record for every CDR3 protein. The sample comprises roughly 380,000 distinct CDR3 sequences, roughly 13% of which are singletons, and about a fifth rests with the top ten. The sample consisted of blood. The receptors stem from a man between 25 and 39 years old with Graves' hyperthyroidism that later progressed to Graves' ophthalmopathy.

To note about this clonotype: Just one base apart from a much larger clone, this may be a read error. V gene TRBV25-1 combines with J gene TRBJ1-1, with D perhaps matching TRBD1 (6 bases). This CDR3 has 14 amino acids. CDR1 is MGHDK, CDR2 SYGVNS, per germline. CDR3 residues: CAGSDWTDNTEAFF. CDR3 coding DNA: TGTGCCGGCAGTGACTGGACAGATAACACTGAAGCTTTCTTT.

The rearrangement links TRBV7-8 to TRBJ2-3; D remains unclear. The V gene's germline CDR1 is SGHVS and CDR2 FQNEAQ. The CDR3 has 12 amino acids. V lost 2 bases, J lost 4 bases, and 4 bases lay in between. The CDR3 coding sequence is TGTGCCAGCAGCTTATATCCAGATACGCAGTATTTT. Translating gives CASSLYPDTQYF.

Regarding this clonotype: A junction boundary mismatches the germline segment, possibly from a read error. The chain has TRBV27 and TRBJ2-5, with D unresolved. The germline V gene encodes CDR1 MNHEY and CDR2 SMNVEV (reference sequence). CDR3 length: 13 residues. The CDR3 sequence: CANSLRRQETQYF. CDR3 bases: TGTGCCAACAGTTTACGGCGCCAAGAGACCCAGTACTTC.

About this clonotype itself: A read error may explain this, as a much larger clone is one base away. The chain combines TRBV12-5 with TRBJ2-7; D is possibly TRBD1 (6 bases). CDR1 and CDR2 from the germline V gene are LGHNT and FRNRAP. This CDR3 has 15 residues. In DNA, the CDR3 is TGTGCTAGTGGTGCGGCCGCAGGGGTTATGTACGAGCGGTACTTC. Its translation: CASGAAAGVMYERYF.

The gene calls are TRBV29-1 and TRBJ1-3; D is unresolved. This CDR3 region has 13 residues. Trimming shortened V by 4 bases and J by 0 bases, and 7 bases separated the two germline ends. CDR1 SQVTM and CDR2 ANQGSEA come from the germline V gene. The CDR3 sequence is CSVALVSGNTIYF. The CDR3 nucleotides are TGCAGCGTTGCTCTTGTCTCTGGAAACACCATATATTTT.

This clonotype turned up a few times. The V call is TRBV6-2 or TRBV6-3, the J call TRBJ2-1; D is possibly TRBD1 (5 bases). Germline CDR1 reads MNHEY; CDR2 reads SVGEGT. CDR3 length: 15 amino acids. The germline V and J ends were trimmed by 6 bases and 3 bases, with 15 bases remaining between them. The CDR3 DNA reads as TGTGCCAGCAGAGCCGCCAGGGCCTACTACAATGAGCAGTTCTTC. Translation gives CASRAARAYYNEQFF.

At least ten counts were recorded for this clonotype. The rearrangement joins TRBV20-1 to TRBJ1-1, with a weak D call TRBD1 (5 bases). The CDR3 runs 13 residues. The V and J ends lost 5 bases and 0 bases respectively, with 10 bases between them. The germline CDR1 and CDR2 sequences are DFQATT and SNEGSKA (reference sequence). The CDR3: CSAPRGVNTEAFF. CDR3 DNA sequence: TGCAGTGCTCCCCGAGGGGTGAACACTGAAGCTTTCTTT.

In its sample, this clonotype was seen many times. A read error may account for a junction end that differs from germline. The V call is TRBV7-6, the J call TRBJ1-4, with unresolved D. The CDR3 has 15 amino acids. Germline CDR1 reads SGHVS; CDR2 reads FNYEAQ. The CDR3 region has the DNA TGCGCCAGCAGCTTGGGTCCTGCAACTAATGAAAAACTGTTTTTT. Translation: CASSLGPATNEKLFF.

The sample holds a few counts of this clonotype. The CDR3 protein is CASSIELATNEKLFF. For the CDR3, the DNA is TGTGCCAGTAGTATCGAGCTTGCAACTAATGAAAAACTGTTTTTT. The V call is TRBV19, the J call TRBJ1-4; D gene ambiguous. The germline V and J ends were trimmed by 3 bases and 0 bases, with 8 bases remaining between them. The CDR3 loop spans 15 amino acids. Germline V gives CDR1 LNHDA, CDR2 SQIVND (reference sequence).

This clonotype was observed a few times. V gene TRBV11-2 combines with J gene TRBJ2-1, with D uncertain. Trimming took 6 bases from V and 0 from J, leaving 15 bases between them. This CDR3 contains 16 residues. Germline V gene data show CDR1 as SGHAT and CDR2 as FQNNGV. The CDR3 bases are TGTGCCAGCAGGGATACCGCGGTTTTCTCCTACAATGAGCAGTTCTTC. This translates into CASRDTAVFSYNEQFF.

This clonotype was seen many times. This sequence joins TRBV28 and TRBJ1-2; 9 bases agree with TRBD1. This CDR3 comprises 14 residues. The ends lost 6 bases at V and 5 bases at J; junction bases unmatched: 7. CDR1 and CDR2 from the germline V gene are MDHEN and SYDVKM. CDR3 sequence (DNA): TGTGCCAGCAGACGGACAGGGGAGCAATATGGCTACACCTTC. This sequence encodes CASRRTGEQYGYTF.

This rearrangement joins TRBV25-1 to TRBJ1-5, with D perhaps matching TRBD1 (6 bases). The CDR3 totals 15 residues. V shed 6 bases and J shed 4 bases, with 16 bases lying between them. CDR1 and CDR2 (germline): MGHDK, SYGVNS. The CDR3 region has the DNA TGTGCCAGCAGCAAATCTGGGCAGGGGAATCAGCCCCAGCATTTT. It specifies CASSKSGQGNQPQHF.

This chain connects TRBV19 to TRBJ2-7, with D tentatively TRBD1 or TRBD2 (5 bases each). The V end was cut by 3 bases, the J end by 7 bases, with 10 bases between. Looked up from germline, CDR1 is LNHDA and CDR2 is SQIVND (reference sequence). This CDR3 spans 12 amino acids. In DNA form, the CDR3 reads TGTGCCAGTAGTATTGTGGGACGAGAGCAGTACTTC. As protein: CASSIVGREQYF.

This clonotype occurred many times. The chain links TRBV12-5 to TRBJ1-4; D is possibly TRBD1 (6 bases). Trimming took off 1 base at V and 0 bases at J, with 12 bases between the two ends. Germline CDR1 LGHNT, CDR2 FRNRAP. CDR3 length: 17 amino acids. The CDR3 bases are TGTGCTAGTGGTTTGGCACAGGGCCCCGCAACTAATGAAAAACTGTTTTTT. Amino acid sequence: CASGLAQGPATNEKLFF.

The chain recombines TRBV19 with TRBJ1-1, with 9 bases fitting TRBD1. The CDR3 has 12 residues. V dropped 6 bases and J dropped 10; count of bases not matched to a gene: 6. Germline-derived CDR1 and CDR2 are LNHDA and SQIVND (reference sequence). The CDR3 spells CASRKQGAGAFF. Here the CDR3 DNA reads TGTGCCAGTAGAAAACAGGGGGCTGGAGCTTTCTTT.

This clonotype was recorded at least ten times. This chain uses TRBV5-1 with TRBJ1-1, with D possibly TRBD1 on 6 matching bases. CDR3 length: 14 amino acids. Germline loops: CDR1 SGHRS, CDR2 YFSETQ. Trimming shortened V by 4 bases and J by 6 bases, and 16 bases separated the two germline ends. This CDR3 reads CASSTGTLFAEAFF. The CDR3 DNA follows: TGCGCCAGCAGCACCGGGACACTTTTTGCTGAAGCTTTCTTT. Complete variable domain (other parts from reference TRBV5-1 and TRBJ1-1): KAGVTQTPRYLIKTRGQQVTLSCSPISGHRSVSWYQQTPGQGLQFLFEYFSETQRNKGNFPGRFSGRQFSNSRSEMNVSTLELGDSALYLCASSTGTLFAEAFFGQGTRLTVV.

Ten or more counts support this clonotype. The V and J genes are TRBV7-2 and TRBJ2-5; unclear D gene. Germline assignment: CDR1 SGHTA and CDR2 FQGNSA. Trimming stripped 5 bases from V and 7 bases from J, with 11 bases between. CDR3 length: 12 amino acids. CDR3: CASSPQSGTQYF. As DNA, the CDR3 is TGTGCCAGCAGCCCCCAATCGGGGACCCAGTACTTC.

This clonotype has a count of ten or more. This sequence joins TRBV27 and TRBJ1-4; 10 positions match TRBD1. Unmatched junction bases numbered 10, after V lost 0 bases and J lost 12 bases. The germline V gene has CDR1 MNHEY and CDR2 SMNVEV (reference sequence). The length of the CDR3 is 16 residues. CDR3 bases: TGTGCCAGCAGTTTATCCGCCGGACAGGGGGTGGGAGAACTGTTTTTT. Translated: CASSLSAGQGVGELFF.

The rearrangement uses TRBV24-1 and TRBJ2-1; maybe TRBD1 (6 bases). CDR3 size: 12 residues. Trimming left V 12 bases short and J 6 bases short, with 14 bases between. Germline CDR1 is KGHDR and CDR2 is SFDVKD. The CDR3 protein is CAAGQRSNEQFF. The CDR3 DNA is TGTGCCGCTGGACAGCGAAGCAATGAGCAGTTCTTC.